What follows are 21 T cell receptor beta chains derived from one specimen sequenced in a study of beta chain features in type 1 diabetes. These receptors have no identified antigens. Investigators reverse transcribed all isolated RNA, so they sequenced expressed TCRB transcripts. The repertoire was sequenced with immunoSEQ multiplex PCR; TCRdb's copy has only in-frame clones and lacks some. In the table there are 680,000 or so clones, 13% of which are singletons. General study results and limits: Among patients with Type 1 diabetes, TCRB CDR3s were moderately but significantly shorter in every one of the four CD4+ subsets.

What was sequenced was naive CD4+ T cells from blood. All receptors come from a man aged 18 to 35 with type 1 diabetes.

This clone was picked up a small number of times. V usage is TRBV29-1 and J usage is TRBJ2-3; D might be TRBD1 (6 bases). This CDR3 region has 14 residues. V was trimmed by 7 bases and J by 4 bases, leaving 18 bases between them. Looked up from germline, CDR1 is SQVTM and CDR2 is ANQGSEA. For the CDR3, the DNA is TGCAGCGCTTCGCAGGGGTCGGTATCAGATACGCAGTATTTT. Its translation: CSASQGSVSDTQYF.

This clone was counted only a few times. The CDR3 sequence is CASSGEGTYEQYF. CDR3 sequence (DNA): TGTGCCAGTAGTGGGGAGGGGACCTACGAGCAGTACTTC. V and J are TRBV19 and TRBJ2-7, with TRBD2 matching over 7 bases. The germline CDR1 and CDR2 sequences are LNHDA and SQIVND (reference sequence). Germline trimming cut 5 bases from V and 2 bases from J; bases unmatched to any gene: 3. The CDR3 spans 13 residues.

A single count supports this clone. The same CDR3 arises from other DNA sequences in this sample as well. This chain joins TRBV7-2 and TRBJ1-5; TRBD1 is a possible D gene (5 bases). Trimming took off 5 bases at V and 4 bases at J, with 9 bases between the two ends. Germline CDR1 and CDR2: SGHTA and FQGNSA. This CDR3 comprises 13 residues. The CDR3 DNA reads TGTGCCAGCAGCCCGCAGGGAAATCAGCCCCAGCATTTT. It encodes CASSPQGNQPQHF.

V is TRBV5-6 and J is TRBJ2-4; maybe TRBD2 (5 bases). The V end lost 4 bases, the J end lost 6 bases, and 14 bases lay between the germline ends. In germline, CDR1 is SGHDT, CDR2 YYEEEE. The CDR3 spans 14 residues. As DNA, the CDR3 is TGTGCCAGCAGCCTTGGGAGTGGACCAAACATTCAGTACTTC. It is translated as CASSLGSGPNIQYF.

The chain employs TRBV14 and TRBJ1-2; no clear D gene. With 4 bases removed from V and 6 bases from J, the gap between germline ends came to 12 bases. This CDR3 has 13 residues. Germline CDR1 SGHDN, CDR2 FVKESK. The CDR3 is CASSPRVSDGYTF. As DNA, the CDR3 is TGTGCCAGCAGCCCTCGGGTATCTGATGGCTACACCTTC.

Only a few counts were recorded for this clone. The CDR3 DNA sequence: TGTGCCTGGAGTGTTCTAGCGGGTCTACAAGAGACCCAGTACTTC. It translates to CAWSVLAGLQETQYF. The genes are TRBV30 and TRBJ2-5; TRBD2 aligns across 8 bases. Trimming removed 0 bases from V and 2 bases from J; junction bases left unmatched: 5. This CDR3 comprises 15 residues. Looked up from germline, CDR1 is GTSNPN and CDR2 is SVGIG (reference sequence). Filled out from reference TRBV30 and TRBJ2-5, the complete variable domain reads SQTIHQWPATLVQPVGSPLSLECTVEGTSNPNLYWYRQAAGRGLQLLFYSVGIGQISSEVPQNLSASRPQDRQFILSSKKLLLSDSGFYLCAWSVLAGLQETQYFGPGTRLLVL.

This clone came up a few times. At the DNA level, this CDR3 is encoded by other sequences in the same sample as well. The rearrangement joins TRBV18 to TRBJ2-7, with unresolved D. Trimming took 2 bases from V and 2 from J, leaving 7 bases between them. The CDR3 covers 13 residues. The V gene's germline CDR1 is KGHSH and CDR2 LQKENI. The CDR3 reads CASSPGVTYEQYF. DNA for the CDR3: TGTGCCAGCTCACCAGGGGTGACCTACGAGCAGTACTTC.

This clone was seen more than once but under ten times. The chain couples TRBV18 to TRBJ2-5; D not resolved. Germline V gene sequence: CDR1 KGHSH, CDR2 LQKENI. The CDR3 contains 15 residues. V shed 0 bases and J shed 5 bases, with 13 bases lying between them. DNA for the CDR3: TGTGCCAGCTCACCACCCATGGGTAGTCAGGAGACCCAGTACTTC. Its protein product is CASSPPMGSQETQYF.

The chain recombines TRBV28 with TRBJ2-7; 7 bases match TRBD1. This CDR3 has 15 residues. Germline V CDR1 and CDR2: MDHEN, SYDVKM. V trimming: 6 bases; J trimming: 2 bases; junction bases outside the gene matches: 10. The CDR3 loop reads CASSTPGTAPYEQYF. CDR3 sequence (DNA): TGTGCCAGCAGCACCCCCGGGACAGCTCCCTACGAGCAGTACTTC. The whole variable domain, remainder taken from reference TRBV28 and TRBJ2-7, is DVKVTQSSRYLVKRTGEKVFLECVQDMDHENMFWYRQDPGLGLRLIYFSYDVKMKEKGDIPEGYSVSREKKERFSLILESASTNQTSMYLCASSTPGTAPYEQYFGPGTRLTVT.

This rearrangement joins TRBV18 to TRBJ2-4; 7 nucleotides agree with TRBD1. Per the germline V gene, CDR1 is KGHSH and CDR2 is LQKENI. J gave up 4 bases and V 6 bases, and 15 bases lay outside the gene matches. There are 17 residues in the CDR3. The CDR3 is CASSVAGGYLEKNIQYF. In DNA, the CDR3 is TGTGCCAGCTCGGTCGCAGGGGGTTATCTTGAAAAAAACATTCAGTACTTC.

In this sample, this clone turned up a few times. This CDR3 reads CASASYGGTGANVLTF. The CDR3 coding sequence is TGCGCCAGCGCAAGCTATGGGGGCACTGGGGCCAACGTCCTGACTTTC. The rearrangement links TRBV5-1 to TRBJ2-6; tentative D call: TRBD1 (6 bases). V was shortened by 7 bases and J by 2 bases, with 16 bases between the two germline ends. CDR3 length: 16 amino acids. Germline assignment: CDR1 SGHRS and CDR2 YFSETQ.

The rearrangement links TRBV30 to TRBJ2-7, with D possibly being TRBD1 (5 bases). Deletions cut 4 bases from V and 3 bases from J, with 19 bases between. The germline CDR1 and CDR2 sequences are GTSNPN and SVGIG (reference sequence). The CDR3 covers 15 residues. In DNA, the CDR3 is TGTGCCTGGACCCTCTCACCGGGCAGGGACTACGAGCAGTACTTC. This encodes CAWTLSPGRDYEQYF.

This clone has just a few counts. CDR3 loop: CAWSFRGGARQPQHF. The CDR3 nucleotides read TGTGCCTGGAGTTTTCGTGGGGGGGCCAGACAGCCCCAGCATTTT. This chain links TRBV30 with TRBJ1-5; possibly TRBD1 for D (6 bases). V was shortened by 2 bases and J by 7 bases, with 18 bases between the two germline ends. Germline CDR1 is GTSNPN and CDR2 is SVGIG (reference sequence). The CDR3 runs 15 residues. The complete variable domain, with remaining parts taken from reference TRBV30 and TRBJ1-5, reads SQTIHQWPATLVQPVGSPLSLECTVEGTSNPNLYWYRQAAGRGLQLLFYSVGIGQISSEVPQNLSASRPQDRQFILSSKKLLLSDSGFYLCAWSFRGGARQPQHFGDGTRLSIL.

The CDR3 loop is CASSSRPEQAFF. DNA for the CDR3: TGTGCCAGCAGTTCCAGACCCGAACAGGCTTTCTTT. V is TRBV2 and J is TRBJ1-1; D is uncertain. CDR3 length equals 12 residues. The V end lost 5 bases, the J end lost 11 bases, and 15 bases lay between the germline ends. Germline V gene lookup returns CDR1 SNHLY and CDR2 FYNNEI. Full variable domain (rest looked up from reference TRBV2 and TRBJ1-1): EPEVTQTPSHQVTQMGQEVILRCVPISNHLYFYWYRQILGQKVEFLVSFYNNEISEKSEIFDDQFSVERPDGSNFTLKIRSTKLEDSAMYFCASSSRPEQAFFGQGTRLTVV.

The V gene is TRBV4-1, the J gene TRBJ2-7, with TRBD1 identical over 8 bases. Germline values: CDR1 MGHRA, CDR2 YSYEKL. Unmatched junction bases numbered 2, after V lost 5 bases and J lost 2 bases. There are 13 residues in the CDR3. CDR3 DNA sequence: TGCGCCAGCAGCTCACAGGGGGCCTACGAGCAGTACTTC. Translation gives CASSSQGAYEQYF.

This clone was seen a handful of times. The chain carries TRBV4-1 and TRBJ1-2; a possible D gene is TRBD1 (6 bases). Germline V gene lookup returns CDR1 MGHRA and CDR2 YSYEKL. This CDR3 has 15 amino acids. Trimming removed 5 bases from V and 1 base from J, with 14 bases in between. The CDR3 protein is CASSSGGAGNYGYTF. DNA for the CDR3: TGCGCCAGCAGCTCTGGGGGGGCTGGTAACTATGGCTACACCTTC.

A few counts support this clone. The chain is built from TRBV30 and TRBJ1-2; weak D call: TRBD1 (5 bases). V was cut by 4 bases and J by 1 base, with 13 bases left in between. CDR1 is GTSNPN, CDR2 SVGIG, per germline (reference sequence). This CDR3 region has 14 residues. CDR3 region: CAWNLRGSNYGYTF. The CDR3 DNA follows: TGTGCCTGGAACCTAAGGGGCAGTAACTATGGCTACACCTTC.

CDR3 nucleotide sequence: TGTGCCAGCAGCTTACCCGCCCTACAGCGGGGGACCTACAATGAGCAGTTCTTC. Protein product: CASSLPALQRGTYNEQFF. The chain links TRBV11-2 to TRBJ2-1; 8 bases line up with TRBD2. V shed 2 bases and J 2 bases; nucleotides not matched to a gene: 11. CDR1 SGHAT and CDR2 FQNNGV come from the germline V gene. The length of the CDR3 is 18 residues.

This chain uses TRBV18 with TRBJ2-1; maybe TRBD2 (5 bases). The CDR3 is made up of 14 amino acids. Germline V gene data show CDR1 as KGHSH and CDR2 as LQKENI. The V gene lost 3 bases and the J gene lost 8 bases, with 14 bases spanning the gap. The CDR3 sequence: CASSPPGSADEQFF. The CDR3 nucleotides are TGTGCCAGCTCACCTCCGGGGTCCGCGGATGAGCAGTTCTTC.

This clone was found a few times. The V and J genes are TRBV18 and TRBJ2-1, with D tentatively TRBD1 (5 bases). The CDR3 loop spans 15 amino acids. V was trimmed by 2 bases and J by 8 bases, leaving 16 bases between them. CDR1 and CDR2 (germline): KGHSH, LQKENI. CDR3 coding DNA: TGTGCCAGCTCACCATACCCAGGGCAGAGTGATGAGCAGTTCTTC. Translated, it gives CASSPYPGQSDEQFF.

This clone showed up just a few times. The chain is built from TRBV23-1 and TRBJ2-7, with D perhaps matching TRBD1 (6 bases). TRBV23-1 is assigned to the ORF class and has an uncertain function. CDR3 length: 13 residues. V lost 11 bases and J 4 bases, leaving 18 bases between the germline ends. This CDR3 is CAPGGGQIYEQYF. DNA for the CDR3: TGCGCCCCGGGCGGAGGACAGATTTACGAGCAGTACTTC.